A selection of T cell receptor beta chains follows, all from one sample in a study of cytomegalovirus exposure and HLA in healthy donors. Measured with immunoSEQ multiplex PCR; TCRdb has only the in-frame clones, and not every one. This sample carries 150,000 to 200,000 clones, roughly 80% of them seen once, and the ten largest clones take around 1.3%. Sequenced sample: PBMCs. The source of these receptors is a woman between 25 and 40 years old in good health and CMV-seronegative. CDR3s include the opening cysteine and the closing phenylalanine or tryptophan. The D gene is left open where the match is weak. Rows may omit the clone size; those that give it use once, few, many or a size class.

v_call	d_call	clone_size	j_call	cdr3_nt	cdr3_aa
TRBV4-1	-	-	TRBJ1-6	TGCGCCAGCAGGCAGAACGGCCAGTTAGGGAGCTCACCCCTCCACTTT	CASRQNGQLGSSPLHF
TRBV6-6	-	-	TRBJ1-1	TGTGCCAGCAGTCTCCCGGGGACTGGAGCTTTCTTT	CASSLPGTGAFF
TRBV2	-	-	TRBJ1-2	TGTGCCAGCAGTGAAGCGCAGGGTGGTTATGGCTACACCTTC	CASSEAQGGYGYTF
TRBV4-2	-	-	TRBJ2-1	TGTGCCAGCGGTCCTGTCAGGGCTCGACGGGACAATGAGCAGTTCTTC	CASGPVRARRDNEQFF
TRBV2	TRBD2	-	TRBJ2-3	TGTGCCTACCGGGACTACGTCGATACGCAGTATTTT	CAYRDYVDTQYF
TRBV6-5	-	once	TRBJ1-4	TGTGCCAGCAGTTGGACACCTGATACAACTAATGAAAAACTGTTTTTT	CASSWTPDTTNEKLFF
TRBV6-1	TRBD2	-	TRBJ2-3	TGTGCCAGCGGAAGCGGGGGGGCCGGCGATACGCAGTATTTT	CASGSGGAGDTQYF
TRBV5-6	TRBD1	-	TRBJ2-7	TGTGCCAGCAGCTCATCGGGACAGGGAAGCCACGAGCAGTACTTC	CASSSSGQGSHEQYF
TRBV30	TRBD1	-	TRBJ1-1	TGTGCCTGGAGTGACAGGGGGAACACTGAAGCTTTCTTT	CAWSDRGNTEAFF
TRBV7-8	-	-	TRBJ2-7	TGTGCCAGCAGCTTCCCCCGGGACATAGGTCCTTACGAGCAGTACTTC	CASSFPRDIGPYEQYF
TRBV2	-	-	TRBJ2-1	TGTGCCAGCTTGTACTACAATGAGCAGTTCTTC	CASLYYNEQFF
TRBV7-9	-	few	TRBJ2-6	TGTGCCAGCAGCTTGCCCCGAGGAACTGGGGCCAACGGCCTGACTTTC	CASSLPRGTGANGLTF
TRBV9	-	-	TRBJ1-1	TGTGCCAGCAGCGTAGATCCAGGGGATAATGGGGCTTTCTTT	CASSVDPGDNGAFF
TRBV28	-	-	TRBJ1-4	TGTGCCAGCGTTCAGGGGATCGCTGAAAAACTGTTTTTT	CASVQGIAEKLFF
TRBV4-1	TRBD1	once	TRBJ2-7	TGCGCCAGCAGCCAAGAAGCACAGGGGGAGTGGGAGCAGTACTTC	CASSQEAQGEWEQYF
TRBV7-9	-	-	TRBJ2-5	TGTGCCAGCAGCTCTAGGGGCCAAGAGACCCAGTACTTC	CASSSRGQETQYF
TRBV10-3	TRBD1	-	TRBJ1-6	TGTGCCATCAGGGGACAGGGTATTAATTCACCCCTCCACTTT	CAIRGQGINSPLHF
TRBV11-2	-	-	TRBJ1-1	TGTGCCAGCAGCCCCCCGGACAGTTCCATGAACACTGAAGCTTTCTTT	CASSPPDSSMNTEAFF
TRBV30	TRBD1	-	TRBJ2-7	TGTGCCTGGAGTGTATGGGCAGGGGGAACCTACGAGCAGTACTTC	CAWSVWAGGTYEQYF
TRBV5-6	-	-	TRBJ2-1	TGTGCCAGCGTCTTCCGGGACATCTACAATGAGCAGTTCTTC	CASVFRDIYNEQFF
TRBV2	TRBD1	-	TRBJ2-1	TGTGCCAGCAGTTATCAGGGGGATTTCACCTACAATGAGCAGTTCTTC	CASSYQGDFTYNEQFF
TRBV19	-	-	TRBJ1-2	TGTGCCAGTAGTATAGACAGGGGCAACTATGGCTACACCTTC	CASSIDRGNYGYTF
TRBV6-6	-	-	TRBJ2-7	TGTGCCAGCTCAGGGTACCACGAGCAGTACTTC	CASSGYHEQYF
TRBV30	-	-	TRBJ2-7	TGTGCCTGGAGCCTTGACAGCTACGAGCAGTACTTC	CAWSLDSYEQYF
TRBV11-2	-	-	TRBJ1-1	TGTGCCAGCAGCTTAGATGGAGGGGTAAGGGTTTTTGAAGCTTTCTTT	CASSLDGGVRVFEAFF
TRBV28	-	-	TRBJ1-5	TGTGCCAGCAGTTTACCGGCCATCGGGGATCAGCCCCAGCATTTT	CASSLPAIGDQPQHF
TRBV5-1	-	few	TRBJ2-1	TGCGCCAGCAGCTTGGCCAGGACAGAAGATGAGCAGTTCTTC	CASSLARTEDEQFF
TRBV2	-	-	TRBJ1-1	TGTGCCAGCAGTGGGACAGTTGAAGCTTTCTTT	CASSGTVEAFF
TRBV15	TRBD1	-	TRBJ1-2	TGTGCCACCAGCAAGGACAGGGTCACACTCTATGGCTACACCTTC	CATSKDRVTLYGYTF